This TCR beta chain is drawn from a study of control samples from healthy donors and cancer patients. This table comes from immunoSEQ multiplex PCR, and its TCRdb copy is limited to in-frame clones, with some not included. The data hold approximately 100,000 clones, with about nine tenths observed a single time. The V end lost 5 bases, the J end lost 4 bases, and 6 bases lay between the germline ends. This CDR3 has 12 residues. CDR1 is LNHNV, CDR2 YYDKDF, per germline (reference sequence). This clone appeared a few times. Material for sequencing was blood. This chain joins TRBV15 and TRBJ1-5, with D uncertain. This clonotype originated in a human donor in good health. The donor label of this sample is uncertain. The CDR3 reads CATSFGNQPQHF. CDR3 DNA sequence: TGTGCCACCAGCTTCGGTAATCAGCCCCAGCATTTT.